This T cell receptor beta chain was recovered during a study of shared clonotypes between healthy human individuals. Study context: The study used three CD4 naive, three CD4 memory, two CD8 naive and one CD8 memory plate per donor. Overall study findings and caveats: Only blood underwent sampling, and tissue repertoires likely differ. The naive CD4 repertoires of several donors were compared, and around 4.9% of clonotypes were shared.

Naive CD8 cells lacked CD45RO and underwent positive selection for CCR7, leaving out terminally differentiated effector memory CD45RA+ cells. Details on this clone: Its cognate antigen is unknown.

This CDR3 has 15 residues. Germline V gives CDR1 SGHTA, CDR2 FQGNSA. The ends lost 7 bases at V and 4 bases at J; junction bases unmatched: 12. The assay was immunoSEQ multiplex PCR, and TCRdb's table has in-frame clones only and misses some. Here the sample spans about 2.2 million clones, just over 90% being singletons. This chain joins TRBV7-2 and TRBJ2-7; 8 bases agree with TRBD1. This sequence was found in a man aged 18 to 30 in good health. Some clones in this sample may be carry-over from other donors' samples. What was sequenced was naive CD8+ T cells from PBMCs. The CDR3 is CASNHPDRVVYEQYF. CDR3 DNA: TGTGCCAGCAACCATCCGGACAGGGTTGTATACGAGCAGTACTTC.